This T cell receptor (beta chain) comes out of a study of blood T cell repertoires in COVID-19. Study details: Samples of COVID-19 (acute and convalescent) were obtained from the United States, Italy and Spain. PBMCs, B-cell-depleted T cells, or T cells provided the cDNA or gDNA that made up the material.

V was shortened by 10 bases and J by 3 bases, with 19 bases between the two germline ends. The CDR3 has 14 amino acids. Germline values: CDR1 ENHRY, CDR2 SYGVKD. Per the authors' pipeline: It was from reference gene primer amplification that nucleated cell counts were estimated. Data came from immunoSEQ multiplex PCR; TCRdb stores just in-frame clones and leaves some out. V and J calls and clone size are as listed in that table; D and trimming were resolved from the DNA. The profile covers 120,000 or so clones, with around 88% appearing a single time and around 5.6% taken by the ten largest. The chain couples TRBV10-3 to TRBJ2-7; D is ambiguous. Sequencing was performed on peripheral blood. This TCR derives from a man aged 80 or over with active or convalescent COVID-19. This CDR3 reads CATSQRDTSYEQYF. The CDR3 region has the DNA TGTGCCACCTCCCAAAGAGACACGAGCTACGAGCAGTACTTC.